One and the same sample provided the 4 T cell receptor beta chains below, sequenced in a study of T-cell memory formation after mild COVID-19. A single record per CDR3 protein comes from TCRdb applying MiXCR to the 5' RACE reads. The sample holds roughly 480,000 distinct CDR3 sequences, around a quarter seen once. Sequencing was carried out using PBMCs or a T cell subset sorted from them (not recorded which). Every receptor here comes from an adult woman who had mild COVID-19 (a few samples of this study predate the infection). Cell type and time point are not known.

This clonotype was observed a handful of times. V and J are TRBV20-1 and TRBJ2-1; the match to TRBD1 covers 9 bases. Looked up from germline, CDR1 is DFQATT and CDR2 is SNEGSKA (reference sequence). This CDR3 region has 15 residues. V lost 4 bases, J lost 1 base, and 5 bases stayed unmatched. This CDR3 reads CSATSGTGSYNEQFF. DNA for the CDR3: TGCAGTGCTACCTCCGGGACAGGGTCCTACAATGAGCAGTTCTTC.

CDR3 sequence (DNA): TGCAGCTTTCTAGGGAGCTCCTACGAGCAGTACTTC. It translates to CSFLGSSYEQYF. The gene calls are TRBV29-1 and TRBJ2-7, with D possibly being TRBD2 (5 bases). Germline CDR1 and CDR2: SQVTM and ANQGSEA. This CDR3 contains 12 residues. V lost 8 bases, J lost 0 bases, and 11 bases lay in between.

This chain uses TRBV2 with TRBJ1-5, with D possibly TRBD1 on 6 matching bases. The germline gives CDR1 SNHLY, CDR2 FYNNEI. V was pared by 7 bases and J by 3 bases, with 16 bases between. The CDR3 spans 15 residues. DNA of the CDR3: TGTGCCAGCACCCTTGACAGGTCCCACAATCAGCCCCAGCATTTT. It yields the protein CASTLDRSHNQPQHF.

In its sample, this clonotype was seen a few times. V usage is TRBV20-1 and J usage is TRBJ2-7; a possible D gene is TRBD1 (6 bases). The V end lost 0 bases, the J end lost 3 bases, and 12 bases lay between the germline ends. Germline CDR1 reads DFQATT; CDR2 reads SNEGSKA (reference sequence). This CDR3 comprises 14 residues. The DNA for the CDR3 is TGCAGTGCTAGAGAAGGGGGTACGGTCTACGAGCAGTACTTC. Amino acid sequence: CSAREGGTVYEQYF.